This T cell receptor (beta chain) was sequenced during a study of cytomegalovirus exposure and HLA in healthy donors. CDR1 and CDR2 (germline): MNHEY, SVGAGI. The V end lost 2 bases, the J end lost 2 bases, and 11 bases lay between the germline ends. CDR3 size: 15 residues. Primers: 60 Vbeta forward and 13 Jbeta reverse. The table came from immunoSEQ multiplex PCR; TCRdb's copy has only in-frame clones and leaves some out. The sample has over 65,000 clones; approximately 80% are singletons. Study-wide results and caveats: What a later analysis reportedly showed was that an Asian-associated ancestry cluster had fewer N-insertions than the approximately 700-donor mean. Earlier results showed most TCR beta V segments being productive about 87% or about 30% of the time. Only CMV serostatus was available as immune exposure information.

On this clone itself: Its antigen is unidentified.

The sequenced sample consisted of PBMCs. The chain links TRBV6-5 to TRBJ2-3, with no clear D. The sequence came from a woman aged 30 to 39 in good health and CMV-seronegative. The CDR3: CASSYGPENTDTQYF. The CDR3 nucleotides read TGTGCCAGCAGTTACGGGCCAGAAAACACAGATACGCAGTATTTT.